Each of the 23 T cell receptor beta chains below was sequenced from the same sample in a study of cytomegalovirus exposure and HLA in healthy donors. PCR primers comprised 60 Vbeta and 13 Jbeta primers. Assay: immunoSEQ multiplex PCR; the TCRdb copy retains only in-frame clones and omits some. Here the sample spans hundreds of thousands of clones, about 80% being singletons. Specimen: PBMCs. These receptors all stem from a woman aged 40 to 50 in good health and CMV-seronegative.

On this clone: This sample also contains other DNA sequences that code for the same CDR3. The CDR3 region is CASSSQGDQPQHF. The CDR3, as DNA: TGTGCCAGCAGCTCACAGGGGGATCAGCCCCAGCATTTT. This chain links TRBV7-9 with TRBJ1-5; 8 nucleotides match TRBD1. Germline CDR1 SEHNR, CDR2 FQNEAQ (reference sequence). The V gene end was trimmed by 4 bases and the J gene end by 5 bases; junction bases not matched to a gene: 1. The length of the CDR3 is 13 residues.

The J gene is TRBJ2-1, the V gene TRBV27; 8 bases align to TRBD1. Germline CDR1 MNHEY, CDR2 SMNVEV (reference sequence). Trimming removed 6 bases from V and 0 bases from J; junction bases left unmatched: 4. This CDR3 is 15 amino acids long. As DNA, the CDR3 is TGTGCCAGCAGCTCAGGACAGGGCTCCTACAATGAGCAGTTCTTC. Its protein is CASSSGQGSYNEQFF.

This chain joins TRBV7-8 and TRBJ2-4; TRBD1 is a possible D gene (6 bases). Per germline, CDR1 SGHVS and CDR2 FQNEAQ. The ends were cut back, 5 bases at V and 0 bases at J, with 14 bases in the middle. This CDR3 has 16 amino acids. The CDR3, as DNA: TGTGCCAGCAGCCCAGACAGGTCCCTAGCCAAAAACATTCAGTACTTC. Amino acid sequence: CASSPDRSLAKNIQYF.

This clone was seen just once. The chain has TRBV9 and TRBJ1-1; D remains ambiguous. Between the trimmed V and J ends, which lost 0 bases and 1 base, there was a span of 7 bases. The CDR3 sequence is 14 residues long. Germline CDR1 and CDR2: SGDLS and YYNGEE. This CDR3 is CASSVGSKNTEAFF. CDR3 coding DNA: TGTGCCAGCAGCGTAGGGAGCAAGAACACTGAAGCTTTCTTT.

The V gene is TRBV2, the J gene TRBJ2-2; D gene uncertain. The CDR3 spans 17 residues. Trimming cost V 1 base and J 4 bases, with 16 bases left between them. Germline lookup yields CDR1 SNHLY and CDR2 FYNNEI. The CDR3 DNA follows: TGTGCCAGCAGTGAAGGCCGGAGAAGTATAGGCACCGGGGAGCTGTTTTTT. It is translated as CASSEGRRSIGTGELFF.

The V call is TRBV2, the J call TRBJ1-6; TRBD1 might be the D (6 bases). The germline V gene encodes CDR1 SNHLY and CDR2 FYNNEI. The CDR3 length is 14 residues. The V gene lost 7 bases and the J gene lost 7 bases, with 14 bases spanning the gap. The CDR3, as DNA: TGTGCCAGCAATTTAGGACAGAACAATTCACCCCTCCACTTT. As protein: CASNLGQNNSPLHF.

This clone has just a few counts. V gene TRBV5-4 combines with J gene TRBJ1-3; weak D call: TRBD1 (5 bases). Deletions cut 0 bases from V and 2 bases from J, with 6 bases between. The CDR3 is 14 residues long. The germline gives CDR1 SGHNT, CDR2 YYREEE (reference sequence). CDR3 protein: CASSLEGPGNTIYF. CDR3 nucleotide sequence: TGTGCCAGCAGCTTGGAGGGGCCTGGAAACACCATATATTTT.

The chain couples TRBV5-1 to TRBJ2-5; 8 nucleotides align to TRBD1. Germline V gene lookup returns CDR1 SGHRS and CDR2 YFSETQ. This CDR3 spans 14 amino acids. Trimming removed 4 bases from V and 5 bases from J; junction bases left unmatched: 7. CDR3 protein: CASSQGQEGETQYF. CDR3 bases: TGCGCCAGCAGCCAGGGACAGGAGGGGGAGACCCAGTACTTC.

The chain couples TRBV2 to TRBJ2-5; D call uncertain. CDR1 and CDR2 (germline): SNHLY, FYNNEI. Trimming cost V 9 bases and J 0 bases, with 11 bases left between them. The CDR3 covers 13 residues. In DNA form, the CDR3 reads TGTGCCAGTCATAGACTGTACCAAGAGACCCAGTACTTC. It yields the protein CASHRLYQETQYF.

V is TRBV4-1 and J is TRBJ2-3; D unclear. This CDR3 has 15 residues. V gave up 7 bases and J gave up 7 bases, with 21 bases separating them. Per germline, CDR1 MGHRA and CDR2 YSYEKL. The CDR3 loop reads CASTPAGSLRNTQYF. In DNA, the CDR3 is TGCGCCAGCACCCCCGCCGGTTCCCTGAGAAATACGCAGTATTTT.

The rearrangement links TRBV2 to TRBJ1-6, with D possibly TRBD1 on 6 matching bases. CDR3 length equals 14 residues. Germline V gene sequence: CDR1 SNHLY, CDR2 FYNNEI. V lost 6 bases, J lost 5 bases, and 11 bases lay in between. CDR3 amino acids: CASRRQDHNSPLHF. For the CDR3, the DNA is TGTGCCAGCAGACGACAGGACCATAATTCACCCCTCCACTTT.

The chain uses TRBV6-1 and TRBJ2-2; possible D gene TRBD1, 5 bases. V lost 5 bases to trimming and J lost 4 bases, with 11 bases between them. This CDR3 has 14 amino acids. Germline CDR1 reads MNHNS; CDR2 reads SASEGT. CDR3 nucleotide sequence: TGTGCCAGCAGTAAACACCAGGGCACCGGGGAGCTGTTTTTT. This gives the protein CASSKHQGTGELFF.

The chain links TRBV10-3 to TRBJ2-7; D might be TRBD2 (5 bases). There are 15 residues in the CDR3. Germline CDR1 and CDR2: ENHRY and SYGVKD. Trimming took off 7 bases at V and 1 base at J, with 17 bases between the two ends. CDR3 residues: CAITDGRVPSYEQYF. CDR3 sequence (DNA): TGTGCCATCACCGATGGGCGGGTACCTTCCTACGAGCAGTACTTC.

This chain connects TRBV29-1 to TRBJ2-1, with D perhaps matching TRBD2 (6 bases). The CDR3 covers 13 residues. Germline loops: CDR1 SQVTM, CDR2 ANQGSEA. The germline V and J ends were trimmed by 7 bases and 8 bases, with 18 bases remaining between them. The CDR3, as DNA: TGCAGCGCGGGACTTCCAGCCGTGGATGAGCAGTTCTTC. Protein sequence: CSAGLPAVDEQFF.

J is TRBJ1-4 and V is TRBV6-5; 8 nucleotides align to TRBD1. Germline values: CDR1 MNHEY, CDR2 SVGAGI. V shed 2 bases and J 6 bases; nucleotides not matched to a gene: 2. The CDR3 is 14 residues long. Here the CDR3 reads CASSYRTGHEKLFF. DNA of the CDR3: TGTGCCAGCAGTTACCGGACAGGGCATGAAAAACTGTTTTTT.

This clone was seen only a few times. This chain connects TRBV25-1 to TRBJ1-1; D is ambiguous. V was clipped by 9 bases and J by 1 base, with 6 bases between them. The germline V gene encodes CDR1 MGHDK and CDR2 SYGVNS. The CDR3 has 11 amino acids. The CDR3 nucleotides are TGTGCCAGTGCGGAGAACACTGAAGCTTTCTTT. It encodes CASAENTEAFF.

The rearrangement links TRBV5-1 to TRBJ2-7; 8 bases are a match to TRBD1. The CDR3 extends over 15 amino acids. Per germline, CDR1 SGHRS and CDR2 YFSETQ. J gave up 5 bases and V 4 bases, and 11 bases lay outside the gene matches. CDR3 in amino acids: CASSPSGGEVNEQYF. In DNA form, the CDR3 reads TGCGCCAGCAGCCCATCAGGGGGCGAGGTGAACGAGCAGTACTTC.

The rearrangement uses TRBV4-1 and TRBJ2-3; TRBD2 agrees at 9 bases. This CDR3 region has 17 residues. V gave up 0 bases and J gave up 4 bases; unmatched junction bases: 8. Germline V gene data show CDR1 as MGHRA and CDR2 as YSYEKL. CDR3 in amino acids: CASSQDRASGDPDTQYF. Here the CDR3 DNA reads TGCGCCAGCAGCCAAGACAGGGCTAGCGGGGACCCAGATACGCAGTATTTT.

Only a few counts were recorded for this clone. This sequence joins TRBV28 and TRBJ1-4; tentative D call: TRBD1 (6 bases). V was pared by 4 bases and J by 5 bases, with 14 bases between. Germline assignment: CDR1 MDHEN and CDR2 SYDVKM. The CDR3 extends over 15 amino acids. The CDR3 bases are TGTGCCAGCAGTTCCCGGGACACCGGGAATGAAAAACTGTTTTTT. Translated: CASSSRDTGNEKLFF.

J is TRBJ2-7 and V is TRBV9; the match to TRBD1 covers 9 bases. Germline V gene lookup returns CDR1 SGDLS and CDR2 YYNGEE. V dropped 3 bases and J dropped 1; count of bases not matched to a gene: 5. The CDR3 sequence is 15 residues long. The CDR3 DNA follows: TGTGCCAGCAGCGCGGGGACAGGGAAGTCCTACGAGCAGTACTTC. Encoded protein: CASSAGTGKSYEQYF. The variable domain in full, completed from reference TRBV9 and TRBJ2-7, reads DSGVTQTPKHLITATGQRVTLRCSPRSGDLSVYWYQQSLDQGLQFLIQYYNGEERAKGNILERFSAQQFPDLHSELNLSSLELGDSALYFCASSAGTGKSYEQYFGPGTRLTVT.

This clone has more than one count but fewer than ten. The same CDR3 can be traced to other DNA sequences in this sample. Here the CDR3 DNA reads TGTGCCAGCAGCTTAGACAGTGGCTATGGCTACACCTTC. Its protein product is CASSLDSGYGYTF. The chain combines TRBV7-9 with TRBJ1-2; D remains unclear. The CDR3 loop spans 13 amino acids. The V and J ends lost 1 base and 4 bases respectively, with 7 bases between them. Germline CDR1 is SEHNR and CDR2 is FQNEAQ (reference sequence).

The chain has TRBV28 and TRBJ1-2; tentatively, D is TRBD1 (6 bases). Germline CDR1 and CDR2: MDHEN and SYDVKM. Trimming took off 6 bases at V and 3 bases at J, with 20 bases between the two ends. This CDR3 spans 16 amino acids. DNA of the CDR3: TGTGCCAGCAGAGCGTTAGACAGGTCCCTCGACTATGGCTACACCTTC. It encodes CASRALDRSLDYGYTF.

The chain carries TRBV20-1 and TRBJ2-5; possibly TRBD2 for D (5 bases). Germline V lookup: CDR1 DFQATT, CDR2 SNEGSKA (reference sequence). V lost 7 bases and J lost 4, with 10 bases in between. This CDR3 has 11 amino acids. The CDR3 coding sequence is TGCAGTGTGCCAGGAGGAGAGACCCAGTACTTC. Translated, it gives CSVPGGETQYF.